Following are 8 T cell receptor beta chains from one sample sequenced in a study of T cell responses to AZD1222 COVID-19 vaccine. Method: immunoSEQ multiplex PCR; TCRdb's copy keeps in-frame clones and lacks some. The table shows 130,000 to 150,000 clones, with about 92% occurring only once. Sequencing was performed on peripheral blood, taken on day 0 of AZD1222 vaccination. The receptors come from an adult in good health.

The chain couples TRBV10-3 to TRBJ1-2, with D possibly matching TRBD1 (6 bases). Trimming left V 2 bases short and J 4 bases short, with 8 bases between. This CDR3 region has 13 residues. Germline CDR1 reads ENHRY; CDR2 reads SYGVKD. The CDR3 loop is CAISETGLYGYTF. CDR3 nucleotide sequence: TGTGCCATCAGTGAGACAGGGCTCTATGGCTACACCTTC.

At least ten counts were recorded for this clone. J is TRBJ2-2 and V is TRBV5-1; 13 bases match TRBD2. Per germline, CDR1 SGHRS and CDR2 YFSETQ. The CDR3 length is 20 residues. V lost 3 bases, J lost 6 bases, and 17 bases stayed unmatched. The chain's CDR3 is CASSWGRDRGLAGVSGELFF. The CDR3 region has the DNA TGCGCCAGCAGCTGGGGCCGGGACAGAGGACTAGCGGGAGTTTCCGGGGAGCTGTTTTTT.

Notes on this clone: Other DNA sequences in the sample encode the same CDR3. The V call is TRBV6-5, the J call TRBJ1-2; no firm D call. Germline loops: CDR1 MNHEY, CDR2 SVGAGI. V lost 0 bases and J lost 4, with 9 bases in between. The CDR3 consists of 14 residues. This CDR3 is CASSYSPGSYGYTF. The CDR3 DNA follows: TGTGCCAGCAGTTACTCCCCAGGAAGCTATGGCTACACCTTC.

The chain carries TRBV5-1 and TRBJ2-7; 10 bases match TRBD1. The CDR3 is 15 amino acids. The V gene end was trimmed by 4 bases and the J gene end by 2 bases; junction bases not matched to a gene: 6. The germline V gene has CDR1 SGHRS and CDR2 YFSETQ. Here the CDR3 reads CASSPGQGGTYEQYF. The CDR3 DNA reads as TGCGCCAGCAGCCCAGGACAGGGGGGTACCTACGAGCAGTACTTC.

The CDR3 DNA reads TGTGCCAGTAGGACTCTAGGTGCAGATACGCAGTATTTT. Translation gives CASRTLGADTQYF. The chain carries TRBV19 and TRBJ2-3; D is unclear. CDR1 LNHDA and CDR2 SQIVND come from the germline V gene (reference sequence). The V end was cut by 6 bases, the J end by 4 bases, with 11 bases between. The CDR3 is 13 amino acids.

This sequence joins TRBV7-6 and TRBJ2-1; D tentatively reads TRBD1 or TRBD2 (9 bases each). Trimming removed 3 bases from V and 7 bases from J, with 22 bases in between. From germline, CDR1 is SGHVS and CDR2 FNYEAQ. The CDR3 extends over 17 amino acids. In DNA, the CDR3 is TGTGCCAGCAGCTTCGACACACAGGGGGCGGGAGGGAATGAGCAGTTCTTC. Its translation: CASSFDTQGAGGNEQFF.

This rearrangement joins TRBV7-9 to TRBJ1-2; 10 bases agree with TRBD1. Trimming removed 5 bases from V and 5 bases from J; junction bases left unmatched: 11. Germline CDR1 is SEHNR and CDR2 is FQNEAQ (reference sequence). The CDR3 is 16 residues long. The CDR3 DNA reads TGTGCCAGCAGCCCCCAGGGACAGGGGCGTCGATATGGCTACACCTTC. Its protein product is CASSPQGQGRRYGYTF.

The genes are TRBV3-1 (or the pseudogene TRBV3-2) and TRBJ1-2; D gene unclear. The CDR3 runs 16 residues. Trimming cost V 0 bases and J 8 bases, with 19 bases left between them. Germline lookup yields CDR1 LGHDT and CDR2 YNNKEL (reference sequence). The CDR3: CASSQDEIGSGEGYTF. The CDR3 bases are TGTGCCAGCAGCCAAGATGAGATAGGGTCAGGTGAAGGCTACACCTTC.